One and the same sample provided the 32 T cell receptor beta chains below, sequenced in a study of T cells after yellow fever vaccination. One entry per CDR3 protein results from TCRdb running MiXCR on the 5' RACE reads. The top ten hold roughly 17% of the sample, which has about 340,000 distinct CDR3 sequences, 8.7% seen once. The sequencing here drew on PBMCs, taken on the day of the first yellow fever vaccination. All receptors derive from a man aged 18 to 35 who received the YFV17D yellow fever vaccine.

This clonotype appeared a few times. The gene calls are TRBV20-1 and TRBJ1-5, with unresolved D. The CDR3 runs to 14 residues. Germline V gives CDR1 DFQATT, CDR2 SNEGSKA (reference sequence). The ends were cut back, 1 base at V and 6 bases at J, with 13 bases in the middle. The CDR3 region has the DNA TGCAGTGCTAGAGTGTCGGGTCGCAGTCAGCCCCAGCATTTT. It encodes CSARVSGRSQPQHF.

This clonotype was recorded many times. This rearrangement joins TRBV5-1 to TRBJ2-3, with D possibly being TRBD2 (5 bases). This CDR3 is built from 15 residues. Germline assignment: CDR1 SGHRS and CDR2 YFSETQ. Trimming took 2 bases from V and 2 from J, leaving 12 bases between them. Here the CDR3 DNA reads TGCGCCAGCAGCTTTATGACGGAGGACACAGATACGCAGTATTTT. Translating gives CASSFMTEDTDTQYF.

This clonotype was seen a few times. CDR3 residues: CASSLVLKPGPPGGTEAFF. CDR3 DNA sequence: TGTGCCAGCAGCTTAGTCCTGAAGCCGGGGCCCCCGGGCGGCACTGAAGCTTTCTTT. The chain employs TRBV7-8 and TRBJ1-1; a weak D match, TRBD1 (5 bases). CDR1 and CDR2 (germline): SGHVS, FQNEAQ. The CDR3 has 19 residues. The ends were cut back, 1 base at V and 4 bases at J, with 25 bases in the middle.

This clonotype showed up just a few times. The chain has TRBV4-1 and TRBJ2-7; D is perhaps TRBD1 (5 bases). The germline gives CDR1 MGHRA, CDR2 YSYEKL. The V end was cut by 0 bases, the J end by 1 base, with 13 bases between. The CDR3 is 16 residues long. The CDR3 is CASSQELTESSYEQYF. The CDR3 DNA reads as TGCGCCAGCAGCCAAGAGCTGACAGAGAGTTCCTACGAGCAGTACTTC.

This chain connects TRBV29-1 to TRBJ2-3, with D perhaps matching TRBD1 (5 bases). CDR3 length: 11 residues. Per germline, CDR1 SQVTM and CDR2 ANQGSEA. CDR3 sequence: CSIRATDTQYF. CDR3 coding DNA: TGCAGTATCAGGGCTACAGATACGCAGTATTTT.

Only a few counts were recorded for this clonotype. The gene calls are TRBV28 and TRBJ1-1, with 9 bases fitting TRBD1. Germline CDR1 reads MDHEN; CDR2 reads SYDVKM. The CDR3 has 16 amino acids. The ends lost 2 bases at V and 1 base at J; junction bases unmatched: 5. The CDR3, as DNA: TGTGCCAGCAGTTTAGGGACAGGGAGTTCGAACACTGAAGCTTTCTTT. Amino acid sequence: CASSLGTGSSNTEAFF.

This clonotype was detected only a few times. The chain joins TRBV15 to TRBJ2-5; TRBD2 might be the D (6 bases). Trimming removed 0 bases from V and 5 bases from J, with 19 bases in between. This CDR3 comprises 17 residues. The V gene's germline CDR1 is LNHNV and CDR2 YYDKDF (reference sequence). This CDR3 reads CATSRDDPLTGVETQYF. CDR3 nucleotide sequence: TGTGCCACCAGCAGAGACGACCCCCTGACGGGGGTGGAGACCCAGTACTTC.

This clonotype has just a few counts. The chain carries TRBV6-1 and TRBJ2-5; either TRBD1 or TRBD2 may supply D (5 bases each). The V end lost 2 bases, the J end lost 7 bases, and 11 bases lay between the germline ends. The germline CDR1 and CDR2 sequences are MNHNS and SASEGT. CDR3 length: 13 residues. The chain's CDR3 is CASSEYGAATQYF. For the CDR3, the DNA is TGTGCCAGCAGTGAATACGGGGCGGCGACCCAGTACTTC.

This clonotype has a handful of counts. The V call is TRBV29-1, the J call TRBJ1-1; D unclear. The CDR3 runs to 14 residues. Per the germline V gene, CDR1 is SQVTM and CDR2 is ANQGSEA. V was clipped by 6 bases and J by 5 bases, with 19 bases between them. DNA of the CDR3: TGCAGCGTCAATCCTAGGTGGGAGAGGACTGAAGCTTTCTTT. Translating it yields CSVNPRWERTEAFF.

The rearrangement links TRBV12-3 or TRBV12-4 to TRBJ2-5; a weak D match, TRBD2 (5 bases). V shed 0 bases and J shed 5 bases, with 16 bases lying between them. CDR3 length: 16 residues. CDR3 sequence reads: CASSLAAYRPGETQYF. The CDR3 DNA reads TGTGCCAGCAGTTTAGCCGCCTACCGTCCGGGGGAGACCCAGTACTTC.

The sample holds a few counts of this clonotype. The rearrangement joins TRBV7-3 to TRBJ2-3, with 8 positions matching TRBD2. V trimming: 1 base; J trimming: 1 base; junction bases outside the gene matches: 7. In germline, CDR1 is SGHTA, CDR2 FQGTGA. CDR3 size: 17 residues. As DNA, the CDR3 is TGTGCCAGCAGCTTAAGGGCAGGGCGGGGGGGCACAGATACGCAGTATTTT. Residues: CASSLRAGRGGTDTQYF.

The V and J genes are TRBV4-1 and TRBJ2-1; 12 nucleotides match TRBD2. V dropped 4 bases and J dropped 5; count of bases not matched to a gene: 6. CDR3 size: 16 residues. The germline V gene has CDR1 MGHRA and CDR2 YSYEKL. The CDR3 sequence is CASSPRLAGVNNEQFF. As DNA, the CDR3 is TGCGCCAGCAGCCCGAGACTAGCGGGGGTAAACAATGAGCAGTTCTTC.

This clonotype turned up a few times. The chain couples TRBV5-4 to TRBJ1-2; TRBD1 matches 8 bases. The CDR3 spans 13 residues. The V gene's germline CDR1 is SGHNT and CDR2 YYREEE (reference sequence). V gave up 9 bases and J gave up 4 bases; unmatched junction bases: 8. CDR3 nucleotide sequence: TGTGCCACCACGGACAGGGACGGCTATGGCTACACCTTC. Its translation: CATTDRDGYGYTF.

The chain has TRBV4-1 and TRBJ2-2, with TRBD2 matching 7 bases. The CDR3 has 15 residues. Germline assignment: CDR1 MGHRA and CDR2 YSYEKL. The J segment lost 4 bases and the V segment lost 3 bases, leaving 5 bases of the junction unmatched. CDR3 region: CASSQGGATTGELFF. CDR3 sequence (DNA): TGCGCCAGCAGCCAGGGAGGGGCGACCACCGGGGAGCTGTTTTTT.

This clonotype has a handful of counts. V usage is TRBV20-1 and J usage is TRBJ1-2; D remains unclear. With 0 bases removed from V and 6 bases from J, the gap between germline ends came to 11 bases. The CDR3 covers 13 residues. Germline V CDR1 and CDR2: DFQATT, SNEGSKA (reference sequence). The CDR3 sequence: CSARDSGSNGYTF. The CDR3 DNA reads TGCAGTGCTAGAGATTCGGGCAGTAATGGCTACACCTTC.

This clonotype was found many times. This rearrangement joins TRBV5-5 to TRBJ2-7; D is unresolved. This CDR3 region has 13 residues. The germline V gene has CDR1 SGHKS and CDR2 YYEKEE (reference sequence). V was shortened by 0 bases and J by 4 bases, with 8 bases between the two germline ends. The DNA for the CDR3 is TGTGCCAGCAGCTTGGCCAGTCTTTACGAGCAGTACTTC. Translated: CASSLASLYEQYF.

This chain joins TRBV9 and TRBJ2-1, with 11 bases matching TRBD2. The CDR3 runs 17 residues. CDR1 is SGDLS and CDR2 is YYNGEE in the germline V gene. V lost 4 bases to trimming and J lost 10 bases; unmatched junction nucleotides: 16. CDR3 bases: TGTGCCAGCAGCCCCAGGGGGGGGGCTAGCGGGGGGCAGGAGCAGTTCTTC. It yields the protein CASSPRGGASGGQEQFF.

This clonotype was counted between two and nine times. The chain uses TRBV7-9 and TRBJ2-3; 9 bases are a match to TRBD1. Germline V gene lookup returns CDR1 SEHNR and CDR2 FQNEAQ (reference sequence). V shed 5 bases and J 4 bases; nucleotides not matched to a gene: 10. This CDR3 has 16 amino acids. CDR3 sequence: CASSPWGQGVSDTQYF. Here the CDR3 DNA reads TGTGCCAGCAGCCCCTGGGGACAGGGTGTATCAGATACGCAGTATTTT.

This clonotype was recorded a few times. The chain couples TRBV7-2 to TRBJ2-1; 10 nucleotides agree with TRBD1. V gave up 1 base and J gave up 10 bases; unmatched junction bases: 7. CDR1 is SGHTA, CDR2 FQGNSA, per germline. The CDR3 contains 15 residues. The CDR3 region is CASSLVTGGEGEQFF. Written as DNA, the CDR3 is TGTGCCAGCAGCTTAGTGACAGGGGGCGAGGGGGAGCAGTTCTTC. Full variable domain (outside the CDR3, taken from reference TRBV7-2 and TRBJ2-1): GAGVSQSPSNKVTEKGKDVELRCDPISGHTALYWYRQSLGQGLEFLIYFQGNSAPDKSGLPSDRFSAERTGGSVSTLTIQRTQQEDSAVYLCASSLVTGGEGEQFFGPGTRLTVL.

This clonotype has a count of ten or more. This chain links TRBV5-5 with TRBJ2-3, with D uncertain. CDR1 and CDR2 (germline): SGHKS, YYEKEE (reference sequence). Trimming left V 4 bases short and J 3 bases short, with 15 bases between. The CDR3 sequence is 15 residues long. CDR3 amino acids: CASSRDGSRTDTQYF. CDR3 nucleotides: TGTGCCAGCAGCCGCGACGGTTCGAGGACAGATACGCAGTATTTT.

This clonotype came up a few times. The rearrangement links TRBV4-3 to TRBJ2-4; D possibly corresponds to TRBD2 (5 bases). V was shortened by 0 bases and J by 0 bases, with 9 bases between the two germline ends. CDR1 and CDR2 from the germline V gene are LGHNA and YSLEER. This CDR3 is 16 amino acids long. The chain's CDR3 is CASSQEEGLAKNIQYF. CDR3 bases: TGCGCCAGCAGCCAAGAAGAGGGTCTAGCCAAAAACATTCAGTACTTC.

This clonotype occurred a few times. The chain couples TRBV7-3 to TRBJ2-5; the D gene is possibly TRBD2 (6 bases). V lost 5 bases and J lost 7, with 14 bases in between. CDR1 SGHTA and CDR2 FQGTGA come from the germline V gene. CDR3 length: 13 residues. CDR3 sequence reads: CASSAGTQGTQYF. The CDR3, as DNA: TGTGCCAGCAGCGCGGGGACCCAGGGGACCCAGTACTTC.

This clonotype turned up a few times. The chain combines TRBV12-3 or TRBV12-4 with TRBJ1-3, with no clear D. The V and J ends lost 3 bases and 0 bases respectively, with 9 bases between them. CDR3 length: 15 amino acids. The chain's CDR3 is CASSFSTRSGNTIYF. DNA of the CDR3: TGTGCCAGCAGTTTCTCGACCCGCTCTGGAAACACCATATATTTT.

The chain recombines TRBV14 with TRBJ2-2; 8 bases agree with TRBD1. This CDR3 is 14 amino acids long. V lost 4 bases to trimming and J lost 6 bases; unmatched junction nucleotides: 4. Germline V gene data show CDR1 as SGHDN and CDR2 as FVKESK. The CDR3 bases are TGTGCCAGCAGCCCATGGACAGGGCCCGGGGAGCTGTTTTTT. This encodes CASSPWTGPGELFF.

This clonotype was seen a handful of times. This rearrangement joins TRBV4-3 to TRBJ2-7, with D unclear. V was pared by 0 bases and J by 3 bases, with 12 bases between. This CDR3 has 15 amino acids. Germline V lookup: CDR1 LGHNA, CDR2 YSLEER. The CDR3: CASSQDPSHLYEQYF. Here the CDR3 DNA reads TGCGCCAGCAGCCAAGACCCCAGTCACCTCTACGAGCAGTACTTC.

The sample holds many counts of this clonotype. V and J are TRBV4-1 and TRBJ2-3, with TRBD1 as a possible D gene (5 bases). Trimming removed 1 base at V and 0 bases at J, with 14 bases between. This CDR3 comprises 17 residues. Germline V CDR1 and CDR2: MGHRA, YSYEKL. The CDR3 DNA reads as TGCGCCAGCAGCCAAGGATCAGACAGCTTTAGCACAGATACGCAGTATTTT. It is translated as CASSQGSDSFSTDTQYF.

This clonotype has just a few counts. The CDR3 DNA reads as TGCAGCGTTGTCGGGACAGGGTGGTCTGAAGCTTTCTTT. As protein: CSVVGTGWSEAFF. The chain uses TRBV29-1 and TRBJ1-1; 9 bases align to TRBD1. The CDR3 is made up of 13 amino acids. Germline CDR1 SQVTM, CDR2 ANQGSEA. V lost 4 bases to trimming and J lost 6 bases; unmatched junction nucleotides: 6.

J is TRBJ2-1 and V is TRBV20-1; D is unclear. Germline CDR1 reads DFQATT; CDR2 reads SNEGSKA (reference sequence). The CDR3 is 15 residues long. The V and J ends lost 0 bases and 2 bases respectively, with 11 bases between them. The CDR3 DNA reads as TGCAGTGCTAGAGATCAAGGGCAGCCCTACAATGAGCAGTTCTTC. The encoded protein is CSARDQGQPYNEQFF.

This clonotype has more than one count but fewer than ten. This chain links TRBV12-3 or TRBV12-4 with TRBJ1-4; 11 nucleotides align to TRBD1. V lost 5 bases to trimming and J lost 5 bases; unmatched junction nucleotides: 4. The CDR3 is 15 amino acids. The CDR3 DNA sequence: TGTGCCAGCAGTCTCGGACAGGGGGCGAATGAAAAACTGTTTTTT. Encoded protein: CASSLGQGANEKLFF.

The rearrangement uses TRBV2 and TRBJ2-6; D might be TRBD1 or TRBD2, each matching 5 bases. CDR1 SNHLY and CDR2 FYNNEI come from the germline V gene. The CDR3 contains 13 residues. V was shortened by 7 bases and J by 2 bases, with 6 bases between the two germline ends. The CDR3: CASMGAGANVLTF. CDR3 bases: TGTGCCAGCATGGGGGCTGGGGCCAACGTCCTGACTTTC.

This chain joins TRBV12-3 or TRBV12-4 and TRBJ1-1, with D unclear. CDR3 length: 14 residues. V was clipped by 5 bases and J by 3 bases, with 13 bases between them. The CDR3 nucleotides are TGTGCCAGCAGTATAGACCGGTCGTACACTGAAGCTTTCTTT. Translation: CASSIDRSYTEAFF.

This clonotype has more than one count but fewer than ten. CDR3 sequence: CASSLGRTGYEQYV. As DNA, the CDR3 is TGTGCCAGCAGCTTAGGTCGAACTGGCTACGAGCAGTACGTC. The chain carries TRBV7-8 and TRBJ2-7; D unresolved. From germline, CDR1 is SGHVS and CDR2 FQNEAQ. Trimming left V 1 base short and J 3 bases short, with 10 bases between. The CDR3 consists of 14 residues.